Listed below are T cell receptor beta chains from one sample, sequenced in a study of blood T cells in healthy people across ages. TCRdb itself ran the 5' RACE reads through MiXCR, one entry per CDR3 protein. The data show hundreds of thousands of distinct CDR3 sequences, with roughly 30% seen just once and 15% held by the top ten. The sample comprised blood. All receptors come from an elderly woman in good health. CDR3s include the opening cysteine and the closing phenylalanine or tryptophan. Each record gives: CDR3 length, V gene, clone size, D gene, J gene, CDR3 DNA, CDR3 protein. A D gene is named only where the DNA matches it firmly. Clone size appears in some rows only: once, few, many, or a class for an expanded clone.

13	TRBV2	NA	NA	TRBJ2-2	TGTGCCAGCAGGGGGCAGGTTTCCGGGGAGCTGTTTTTT	CASRGQVSGELFF
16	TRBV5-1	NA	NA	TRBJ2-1	TGCGCCAGCAGCTCGTCAAGGGCAGGGGCGAGGAATGAGCAGTTCTTC	CASSSSRAGARNEQFF
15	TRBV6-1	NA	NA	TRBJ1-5	TGTGCCAGCAGTGAAGCTGGGAAGGGAAGACAGCCCCAGCATTTT	CASSEAGKGRQPQHF
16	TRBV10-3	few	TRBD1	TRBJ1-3	TGTGCCATCAGCGGGGGACAGGGACTTACTGGAAACACCATATATTTT	CAISGGQGLTGNTIYF
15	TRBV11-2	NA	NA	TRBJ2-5	TGTGCCAGCAGCTTAGTGGCGGGTTGGCAAGAGACCCAGTACTTC	CASSLVAGWQETQYF
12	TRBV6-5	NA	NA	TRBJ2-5	TGTGCCAGCAGTACACGAGGCGGGGAGCAGTACTTC	CASSTRGGEQYF
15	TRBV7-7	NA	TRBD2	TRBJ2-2	TGTGCTAGCAGCCGGGGACTAGCGGGCACCGGGGAGCTGTTTTTT	CASSRGLAGTGELFF
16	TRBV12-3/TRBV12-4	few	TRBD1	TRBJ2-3	TGTGCCAGCAGTTTAGGGGACAGGGCGGGGACAGATACGCAGTATTTT	CASSLGDRAGTDTQYF
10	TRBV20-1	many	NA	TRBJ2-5	TGCAGTGCCAAACAAGAGACCCAGTACTTC	CSAKQETQYF
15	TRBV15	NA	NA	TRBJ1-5	TGTGCCACCGGCAGACAGAAAATCTCAAATCAGCCCCAGCATTTT	CATGRQKISNQPQHF
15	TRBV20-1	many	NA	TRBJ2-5	TGCAGTGCTAGAGACCCCCTCCGGGTCCAAGAGACCCAGTACTTC	CSARDPLRVQETQYF
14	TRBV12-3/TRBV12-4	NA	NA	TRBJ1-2	TGTGCCAGCAGTTTATTTAGGGACCTCTATGGCTACACCTTC	CASSLFRDLYGYTF
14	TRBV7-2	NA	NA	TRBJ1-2	TGTGCCAGCAGCTTAAGCAGGGGCGCCTATGGCTACACCTTC	CASSLSRGAYGYTF
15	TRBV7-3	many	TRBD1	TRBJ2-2	TGTGCCAGCAGCCCCCGGACAGGGGGGGGCGGGGAGCTGTTTTTT	CASSPRTGGGGELFF
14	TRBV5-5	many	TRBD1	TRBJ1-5	TGTGCCAGCAGCTCGGACAGGGGGAATCAGCCCCAGCATTTT	CASSSDRGNQPQHF
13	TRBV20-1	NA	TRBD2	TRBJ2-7	TGCAGTGCCTGGGTGGCTAGCGGCTACGAGCAGTACTTC	CSAWVASGYEQYF
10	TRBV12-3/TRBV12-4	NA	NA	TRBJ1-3	TGTGCCAGCAGTCGAAACACCATATATTTT	CASSRNTIYF
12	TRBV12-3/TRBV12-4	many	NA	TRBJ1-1	TGTGCCAGCAGATCTATGGGGACTGAAGCTTTCTTT	CASRSMGTEAFF
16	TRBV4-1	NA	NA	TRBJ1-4	TGCGCCAGCAGCCGATTTAGCGCGGGGGATAATGAAAAACTGTTTTTT	CASSRFSAGDNEKLFF
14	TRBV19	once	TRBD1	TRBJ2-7	TGTGCCAGTACCATAGACAGGGGCTCCTACGAGCAGTACTTC	CASTIDRGSYEQYF